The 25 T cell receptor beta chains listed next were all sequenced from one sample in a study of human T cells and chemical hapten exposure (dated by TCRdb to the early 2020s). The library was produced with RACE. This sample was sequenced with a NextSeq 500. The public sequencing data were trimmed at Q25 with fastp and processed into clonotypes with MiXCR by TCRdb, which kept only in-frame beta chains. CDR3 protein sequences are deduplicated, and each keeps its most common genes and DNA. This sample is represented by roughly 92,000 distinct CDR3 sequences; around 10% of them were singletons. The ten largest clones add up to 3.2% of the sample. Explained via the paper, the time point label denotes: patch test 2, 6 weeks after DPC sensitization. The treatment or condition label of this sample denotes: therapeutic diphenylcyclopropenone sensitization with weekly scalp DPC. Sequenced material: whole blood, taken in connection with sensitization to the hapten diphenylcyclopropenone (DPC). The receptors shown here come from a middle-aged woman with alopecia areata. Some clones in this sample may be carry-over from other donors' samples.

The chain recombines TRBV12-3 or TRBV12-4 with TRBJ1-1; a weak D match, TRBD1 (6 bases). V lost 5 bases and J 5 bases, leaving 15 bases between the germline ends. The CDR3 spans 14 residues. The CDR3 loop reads CASSREGGRTEAFF. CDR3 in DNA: TGTGCCAGCAGTCGAGAGGGGGGGAGGACTGAAGCTTTCTTT.

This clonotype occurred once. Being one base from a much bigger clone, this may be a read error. CDR3 DNA sequence: TGTGCCAGCAGCCCCGGACAGGTGAGGGCCTACAAGCAGTACTTC. It yields the protein CASSPGQVRAYKQYF. This chain connects TRBV7-2 to TRBJ2-7, with 7 bases identical to TRBD1. The CDR3 is made up of 15 amino acids. Germline V gives CDR1 SGHTA, CDR2 FQGNSA.

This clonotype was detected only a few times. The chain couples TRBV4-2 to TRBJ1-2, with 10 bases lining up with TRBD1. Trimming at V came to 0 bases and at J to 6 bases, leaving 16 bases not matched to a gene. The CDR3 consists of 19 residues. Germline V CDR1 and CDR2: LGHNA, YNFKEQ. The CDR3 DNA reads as TGTGCCAGCAGCCAAGATGGGGGCCTCCGGGACAGGGGAGGACATGGCTACACCTTC. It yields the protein CASSQDGGLRDRGGHGYTF.

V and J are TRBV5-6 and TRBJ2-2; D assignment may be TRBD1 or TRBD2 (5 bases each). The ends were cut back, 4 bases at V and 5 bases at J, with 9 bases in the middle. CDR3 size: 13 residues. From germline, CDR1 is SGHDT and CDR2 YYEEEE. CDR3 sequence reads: CASSPGRTGELFF. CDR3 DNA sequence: TGTGCCAGCAGCCCGGGACGAACCGGGGAGCTGTTTTTT. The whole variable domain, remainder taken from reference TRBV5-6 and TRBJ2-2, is DAGVTQSPTHLIKTRGQQVTLRCSPKSGHDTVSWYQQALGQGPQFIFQYYEEEERQRGNFPDRFSGHQFPNYSSELNVNALLLGDSALYLCASSPGRTGELFFGEGSRLTVL.

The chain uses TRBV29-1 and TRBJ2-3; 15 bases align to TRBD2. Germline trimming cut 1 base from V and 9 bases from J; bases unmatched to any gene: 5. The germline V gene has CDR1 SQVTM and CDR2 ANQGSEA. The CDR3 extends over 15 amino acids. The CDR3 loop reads CSVEGTSGGAGTQYF. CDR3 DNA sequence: TGCAGCGTTGAAGGGACTAGCGGGGGGGCAGGAACGCAGTATTTT.

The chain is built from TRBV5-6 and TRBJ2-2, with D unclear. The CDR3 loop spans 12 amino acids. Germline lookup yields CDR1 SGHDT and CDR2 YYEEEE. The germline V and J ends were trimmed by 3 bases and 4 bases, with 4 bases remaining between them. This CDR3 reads CASSSGTGELFF. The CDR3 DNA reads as TGTGCCAGCAGCTCAGGCACCGGGGAGCTGTTTTTT.

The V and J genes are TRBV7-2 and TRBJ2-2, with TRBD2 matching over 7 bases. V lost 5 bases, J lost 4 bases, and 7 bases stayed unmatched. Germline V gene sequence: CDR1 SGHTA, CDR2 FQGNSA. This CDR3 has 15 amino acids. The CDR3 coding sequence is TGTGCCAGCAGCCCCAATGGGGGGGGCACCGGGGAGCTGTTTTTT. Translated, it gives CASSPNGGGTGELFF.

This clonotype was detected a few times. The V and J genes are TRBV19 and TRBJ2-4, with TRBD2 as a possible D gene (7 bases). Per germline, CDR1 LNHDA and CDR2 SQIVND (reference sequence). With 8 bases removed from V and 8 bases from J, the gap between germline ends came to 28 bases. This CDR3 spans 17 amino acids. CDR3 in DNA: TGTGCCAGTCGTCCTATGTATACAGCGCAGGGGAGGGACATTCAGTACTTC. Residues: CASRPMYTAQGRDIQYF.

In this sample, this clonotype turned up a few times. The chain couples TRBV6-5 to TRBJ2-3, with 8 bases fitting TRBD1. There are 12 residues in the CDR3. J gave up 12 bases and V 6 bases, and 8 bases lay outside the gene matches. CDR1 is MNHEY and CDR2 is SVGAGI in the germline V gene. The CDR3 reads CASSFDRGVQYF. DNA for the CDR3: TGTGCCAGCAGCTTTGACAGGGGAGTACAGTATTTT.

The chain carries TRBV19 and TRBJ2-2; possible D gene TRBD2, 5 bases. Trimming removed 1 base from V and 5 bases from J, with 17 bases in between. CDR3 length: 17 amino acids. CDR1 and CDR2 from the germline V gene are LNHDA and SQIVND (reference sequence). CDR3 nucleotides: TGTGCCAGTAGTATAGCCTGGGTGGCCCGAGGGACCGGGGAGCTGTTTTTT. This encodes CASSIAWVARGTGELFF.

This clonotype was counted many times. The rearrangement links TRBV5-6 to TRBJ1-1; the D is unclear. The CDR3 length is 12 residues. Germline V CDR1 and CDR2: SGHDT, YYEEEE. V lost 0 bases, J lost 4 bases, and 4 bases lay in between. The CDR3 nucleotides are TGTGCCAGCAGCTTGGCTTTCACTGAAGCTTTCTTT. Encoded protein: CASSLAFTEAFF.

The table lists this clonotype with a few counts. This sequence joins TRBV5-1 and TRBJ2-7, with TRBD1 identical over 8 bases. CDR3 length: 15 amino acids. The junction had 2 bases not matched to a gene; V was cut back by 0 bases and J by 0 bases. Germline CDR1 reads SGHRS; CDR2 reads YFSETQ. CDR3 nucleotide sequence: TGCGCCAGCAGCTTGGGGACAGGGAGCTCCTACGAGCAGTACTTC. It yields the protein CASSLGTGSSYEQYF.

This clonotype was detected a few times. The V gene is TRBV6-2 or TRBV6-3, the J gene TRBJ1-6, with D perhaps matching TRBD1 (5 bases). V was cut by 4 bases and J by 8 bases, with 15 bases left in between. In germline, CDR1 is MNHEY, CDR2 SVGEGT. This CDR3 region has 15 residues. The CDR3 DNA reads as TGTGCCAGCAGTTTCCCAGGAGGGGACGATTCACCCCTCCACTTT. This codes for CASSFPGGDDSPLHF.

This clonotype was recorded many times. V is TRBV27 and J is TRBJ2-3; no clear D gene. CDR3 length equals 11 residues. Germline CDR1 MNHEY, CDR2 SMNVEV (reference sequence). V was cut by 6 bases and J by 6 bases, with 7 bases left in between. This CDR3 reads CASSTTDTQYF. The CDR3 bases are TGTGCCAGCAGCACCACGGATACGCAGTATTTT.

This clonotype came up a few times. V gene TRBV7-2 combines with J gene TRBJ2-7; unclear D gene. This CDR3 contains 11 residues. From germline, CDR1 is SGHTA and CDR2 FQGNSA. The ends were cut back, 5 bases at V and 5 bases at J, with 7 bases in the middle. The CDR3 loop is CASSNRDEQYF. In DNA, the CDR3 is TGTGCCAGCAGCAACCGGGACGAGCAGTACTTC. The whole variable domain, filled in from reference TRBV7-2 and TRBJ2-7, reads GAGVSQSPSNKVTEKGKDVELRCDPISGHTALYWYRQSLGQGLEFLIYFQGNSAPDKSGLPSDRFSAERTGGSVSTLTIQRTQQEDSAVYLCASSNRDEQYFGPGTRLTVT.

CDR3 sequence reads: CAINRRGAFTDTQYF. DNA of the CDR3: TGTGCTATAAATCGCCGGGGGGCATTCACAGATACGCAGTATTTT. The chain recombines TRBV12-3 or TRBV12-4 with TRBJ2-3; possible D gene TRBD2, 7 bases. The CDR3 runs 15 residues.

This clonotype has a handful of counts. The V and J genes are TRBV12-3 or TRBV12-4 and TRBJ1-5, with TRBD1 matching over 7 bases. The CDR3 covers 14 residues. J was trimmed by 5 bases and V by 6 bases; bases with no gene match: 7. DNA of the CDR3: TGTGCCAGCAGGAGCAGGCAGGGGGATCAGCCCCAGCATTTT. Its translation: CASRSRQGDQPQHF.

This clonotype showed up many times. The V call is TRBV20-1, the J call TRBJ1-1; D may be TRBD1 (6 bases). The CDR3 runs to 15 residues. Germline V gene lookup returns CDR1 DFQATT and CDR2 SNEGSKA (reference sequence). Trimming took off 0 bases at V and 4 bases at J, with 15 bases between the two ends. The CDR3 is CSARDSARGRTEAFF. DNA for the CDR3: TGCAGTGCTAGAGATTCGGCCAGGGGTCGCACTGAAGCTTTCTTT.

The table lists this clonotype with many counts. DNA of the CDR3: TGCGCCAGCAGCCAAGGGGAGGGACAGGGCTCCTACGAGCAGTACTTC. It encodes CASSQGEGQGSYEQYF. V is TRBV4-3 and J is TRBJ2-7; TRBD1 matches at 9 bases. With 1 base clipped from V and 0 bases from J, the junction kept 4 bases outside the gene matches. The CDR3 contains 16 residues. Germline assignment: CDR1 LGHNA and CDR2 YSLEER.

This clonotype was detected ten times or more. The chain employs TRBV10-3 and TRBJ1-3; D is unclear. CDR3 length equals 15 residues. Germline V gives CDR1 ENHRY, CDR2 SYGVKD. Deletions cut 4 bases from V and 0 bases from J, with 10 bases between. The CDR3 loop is CAISVGQFSGNTIYF. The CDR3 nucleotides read TGTGCCATCAGTGTTGGGCAATTCTCTGGAAACACCATATATTTT.

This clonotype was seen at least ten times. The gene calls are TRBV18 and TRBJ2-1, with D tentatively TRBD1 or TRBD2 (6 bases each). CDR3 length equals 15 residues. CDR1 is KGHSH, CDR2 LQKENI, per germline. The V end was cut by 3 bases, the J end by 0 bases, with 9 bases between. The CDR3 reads CASSPGGHSYNEQFF. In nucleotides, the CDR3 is TGTGCCAGCTCACCGGGGGGACACTCCTACAATGAGCAGTTCTTC.

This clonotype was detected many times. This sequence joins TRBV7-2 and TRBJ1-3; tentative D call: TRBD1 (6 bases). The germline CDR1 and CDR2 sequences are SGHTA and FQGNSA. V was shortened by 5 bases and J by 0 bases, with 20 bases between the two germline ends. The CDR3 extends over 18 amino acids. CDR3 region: CASSLFQGGGISGNTIYF. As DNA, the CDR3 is TGTGCCAGCAGCCTATTCCAAGGAGGGGGGATCTCTGGAAACACCATATATTTT.

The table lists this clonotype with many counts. The CDR3 here is CASSLDREQFF. For the CDR3, the DNA is TGTGCCAGCAGCTTGGACCGGGAGCAGTTCTTC. The chain couples TRBV5-4 to TRBJ2-1, with no clear D. Trimming took off 0 bases at V and 10 bases at J, with 5 bases between the two ends. The CDR3 is made up of 11 amino acids. Per germline, CDR1 SGHNT and CDR2 YYREEE (reference sequence).

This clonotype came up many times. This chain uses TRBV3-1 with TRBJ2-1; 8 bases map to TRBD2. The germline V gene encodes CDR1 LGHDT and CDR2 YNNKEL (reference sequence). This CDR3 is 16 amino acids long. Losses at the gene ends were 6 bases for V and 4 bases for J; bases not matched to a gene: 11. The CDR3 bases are TGTGCCAGCAGGCCTAATAGCGGGAACGGATACAATGAGCAGTTCTTC. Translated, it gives CASRPNSGNGYNEQFF.

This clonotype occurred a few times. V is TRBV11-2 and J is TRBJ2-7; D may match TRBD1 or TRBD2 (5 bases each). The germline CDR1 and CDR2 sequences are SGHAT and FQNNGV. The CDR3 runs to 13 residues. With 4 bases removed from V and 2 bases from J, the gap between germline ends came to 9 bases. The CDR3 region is CASSSGTTYEQYF. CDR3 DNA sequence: TGTGCCAGCAGCTCCGGGACCACCTACGAGCAGTACTTC. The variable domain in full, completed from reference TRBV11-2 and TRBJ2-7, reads EAGVAQSPRYKIIEKRQSVAFWCNPISGHATLYWYQQILGQGPKLLIQFQNNGVVDDSQLPKDRFSAERLKGVDSTLKIQPAKLEDSAVYLCASSSGTTYEQYFGPGTRLTVT.